The 21 T cell receptor beta chains given below trace back to one sample, sequenced in a study of CD8 T cells in ankylosing spondylitis. From the 5' RACE reads, TCRdb called clonotypes with MiXCR, one entry per CDR3 protein. The data hold about 160,000 distinct CDR3 sequences, with around 16% observed a single time. The material sequenced was blood, either unsorted or a sorted T cell fraction (not recorded which). The receptors come from a male donor with ankylosing spondylitis or in good health (not recorded which).

At least ten counts were recorded for this clonotype. The V and J genes are TRBV20-1 and TRBJ2-3; 11 bases match TRBD2. Germline assignment: CDR1 DFQATT and CDR2 SNEGSKA (reference sequence). This CDR3 contains 16 residues. The ends lost 1 base at V and 6 bases at J; junction bases unmatched: 9. The CDR3: CSARGDWTSGLDTQYF. In DNA form, the CDR3 reads TGCAGTGCTAGAGGGGACTGGACTAGCGGGCTGGATACGCAGTATTTT.

The V call is TRBV3-1, the J call TRBJ2-3, with D unresolved. In germline, CDR1 is LGHDT, CDR2 YNNKEL (reference sequence). With 6 bases removed from V and 2 bases from J, the gap between germline ends came to 3 bases. The CDR3 runs 11 residues. CDR3 sequence (DNA): TGTGCCAGCAGGGCCACAGATACGCAGTATTTT. Its protein product is CASRATDTQYF.

The chain has TRBV5-1 and TRBJ2-3, with 7 bases fitting TRBD2. V lost 4 bases and J lost 2; bases outside the gene matches: 19. Germline V gives CDR1 SGHRS, CDR2 YFSETQ. The CDR3 is 19 residues long. The CDR3 sequence: CASSPTPGTTTTFTDTQYF. CDR3 nucleotide sequence: TGCGCCAGCAGCCCTACCCCCGGGACTACGACGACCTTCACAGATACGCAGTATTTT.

J is TRBJ2-5 and V is TRBV2; D not certain. The CDR3 covers 13 residues. Germline CDR1 is SNHLY and CDR2 is FYNNEI. Trimming shortened V by 4 bases and J by 5 bases, and 11 bases separated the two germline ends. The CDR3 here is CASSGNEVETQYF. CDR3 in DNA: TGTGCCAGCAGTGGGAATGAAGTGGAGACCCAGTACTTC. Variable domain in full (rest from reference TRBV2 and TRBJ2-5): EPEVTQTPSHQVTQMGQEVILRCVPISNHLYFYWYRQILGQKVEFLVSFYNNEISEKSEIFDDQFSVERPDGSNFTLKIRSTKLEDSAMYFCASSGNEVETQYFGPGTRLLVL.

This clonotype was seen only a few times. V is TRBV28 and J is TRBJ1-1; 8 nucleotides agree with TRBD1. The CDR3 runs to 14 residues. Germline V gene sequence: CDR1 MDHEN, CDR2 SYDVKM. The J segment lost 5 bases and the V segment lost 6 bases, leaving 8 bases of the junction unmatched. For the CDR3, the DNA is TGTGCCAGCAGCTCCTTCAGGGGGCGAACTGAAGCTTTCTTT. Encoded protein: CASSSFRGRTEAFF.

This chain's CDR3 is CASSVGQDSSYEQYF. In nucleotides, the CDR3 is TGTGCCAGCAGCGTAGGGCAGGACAGCTCCTACGAGCAGTACTTC. This chain uses TRBV9 with TRBJ2-7; D perhaps matches TRBD1 (6 bases). The germline V gene has CDR1 SGDLS and CDR2 YYNGEE. V was pared by 0 bases and J by 0 bases, with 10 bases between. There are 15 residues in the CDR3.

This clonotype was found many times. The V and J genes are TRBV5-6 and TRBJ1-2; D remains ambiguous. With 4 bases removed from V and 7 bases from J, the gap between germline ends came to 20 bases. CDR3 length equals 15 residues. Germline CDR1 is SGHDT and CDR2 is YYEEEE. This CDR3 is CASSPRQTPKGGYTF. CDR3 sequence (DNA): TGTGCCAGCAGCCCTCGGCAAACCCCGAAGGGTGGCTACACCTTC.

The chain joins TRBV2 to TRBJ2-7; weak D call: TRBD1 (5 bases). The germline V gene encodes CDR1 SNHLY and CDR2 FYNNEI. Between the trimmed V and J ends, which lost 5 bases and 4 bases, there was a span of 15 bases. The CDR3 covers 14 residues. DNA of the CDR3: TGTGCCAGCAGTTGGGGCAGCCTGATTTACGAGCAGTACTTC. It specifies CASSWGSLIYEQYF.

The sample holds many counts of this clonotype. The chain is built from TRBV27 and TRBJ2-1; the match to TRBD2 covers 7 bases. The V and J ends lost 0 bases and 4 bases, in that order; junction bases with no gene match: 3. Germline V CDR1 and CDR2: MNHEY, SMNVEV (reference sequence). The CDR3 extends over 15 amino acids. The CDR3 region has the DNA TGTGCCAGCAGTTTATCGACTAGCTATTACAATGAGCAGTTCTTC. This translates into CASSLSTSYYNEQFF.

This clonotype was counted a few times. The chain joins TRBV2 to TRBJ2-5; TRBD2 matches 10 bases. J gave up 8 bases and V 2 bases, and 8 bases lay outside the gene matches. Germline CDR1 and CDR2: SNHLY and FYNNEI. This CDR3 is 15 amino acids long. The CDR3 spells CASSELGLARQTQYF. The CDR3 nucleotides are TGTGCCAGCAGTGAATTGGGACTAGCGAGGCAAACCCAGTACTTC.

This chain connects TRBV6-5 to TRBJ2-1, with a possible D match to TRBD2 (6 bases). Germline loops: CDR1 MNHEY, CDR2 SVGAGI. The CDR3 has 14 amino acids. Trimming pared 3 bases from V and 4 bases from J, leaving 10 bases between. The CDR3 loop reads CASSYGGIYNEQFF. Written as DNA, the CDR3 is TGTGCCAGCAGTTATGGGGGGATATACAATGAGCAGTTCTTC.

This clonotype was counted ten times or more. J is TRBJ2-7 and V is TRBV28; 8 positions agree with TRBD1. The germline CDR1 and CDR2 sequences are MDHEN and SYDVKM. The CDR3 has 14 residues. With V trimmed by 7 bases and J by 4 bases, 9 bases remained unmatched. CDR3 sequence (DNA): TGTGCCAGCACCAGGACAGGGCGGCGGTACGAGCAGTACTTC. Translating it yields CASTRTGRRYEQYF.

The chain employs TRBV5-4 and TRBJ1-2; D is unclear. Germline-derived CDR1 and CDR2 are SGHNT and YYREEE (reference sequence). This CDR3 has 15 residues. Trimming shortened V by 2 bases and J by 1 base, and 12 bases separated the two germline ends. The CDR3 DNA is TGTGCCAGCAGCTTTGGCAGCTCCATTAACTATGGCTACACCTTC. Residues: CASSFGSSINYGYTF.

The chain employs TRBV28 and TRBJ2-1; D gene ambiguous. This CDR3 comprises 14 residues. V dropped 5 bases and J dropped 0 bases, with 8 bases sitting between them. Per germline, CDR1 MDHEN and CDR2 SYDVKM. In DNA form, the CDR3 reads TGTGCCAGCAGTCAACTTAGCTCCTACAATGAGCAGTTCTTC. Its translation is CASSQLSSYNEQFF.

There are many counts of this clonotype. The J gene is TRBJ2-3, the V gene TRBV10-1; no reliable D call. V was clipped by 3 bases and J by 4 bases, with 14 bases between them. The CDR3 loop spans 15 amino acids. Germline-derived CDR1 and CDR2 are WNHNN and SYGVQD (reference sequence). The CDR3 protein is CASSDPGSGADTQYF. The CDR3 nucleotides read TGCGCCAGCAGTGACCCCGGCAGTGGGGCAGATACGCAGTATTTT.

The chain couples TRBV5-1 to TRBJ1-1, with D hard to call. In germline, CDR1 is SGHRS, CDR2 YFSETQ. V lost 1 base and J 0 bases, leaving 7 bases between the germline ends. The CDR3 covers 14 residues. The CDR3 here is CASSLMGVNTEAFF. Here the CDR3 DNA reads TGCGCCAGCAGCTTGATGGGAGTGAACACTGAAGCTTTCTTT.

This clonotype was counted ten times or more. The J gene is TRBJ1-2, the V gene TRBV29-1; TRBD1 aligns across 8 bases. V shed 5 bases and J 4 bases; nucleotides not matched to a gene: 6. The CDR3 is 13 amino acids. Germline values: CDR1 SQVTM, CDR2 ANQGSEA. The CDR3 region is CSVLDRGSYGYTF. The DNA of the CDR3 is TGCAGCGTTCTAGACAGGGGATCCTATGGCTACACCTTC.

This clonotype was recorded at least ten times. The chain uses TRBV10-3 and TRBJ1-6; D is unresolved. CDR1 ENHRY and CDR2 SYGVKD come from the germline V gene. V was pared by 6 bases and J by 10 bases, with 13 bases between. The CDR3 totals 13 residues. The CDR3: CAIRLDGPSPLHF. In DNA, the CDR3 is TGTGCCATCAGACTGGACGGGCCCTCACCCCTCCACTTT.

Here the CDR3 reads CSVAAGSGQETQYF. In DNA form, the CDR3 reads TGCAGCGTTGCGGCAGGGTCCGGCCAAGAGACCCAGTACTTC. This chain uses TRBV29-1 with TRBJ2-5; D is perhaps TRBD1 (5 bases). The CDR3 contains 14 residues. Germline lookup yields CDR1 SQVTM and CDR2 ANQGSEA. V was shortened by 4 bases and J by 1 base, with 13 bases between the two germline ends.

V usage is TRBV12-3 or TRBV12-4 and J usage is TRBJ2-7, with 7 bases fitting TRBD2. Germline trimming cut 5 bases from V and 6 bases from J; bases unmatched to any gene: 10. The CDR3 sequence is 14 residues long. CDR3 in DNA: TGTGCCAGCAGTCCCGGTTCGGGGGGTGGCGAGCAGTACTTC. Its translation is CASSPGSGGGEQYF.

This clonotype was recorded many times. The chain links TRBV18 to TRBJ1-2; D unresolved. Germline loops: CDR1 KGHSH, CDR2 LQKENI. The CDR3 loop spans 15 amino acids. Trimming removed 0 bases from V and 0 bases from J, with 8 bases in between. CDR3 protein: CASSPPLIANYGYTF. CDR3 DNA sequence: TGTGCCAGCTCACCACCGCTCATAGCTAACTATGGCTACACCTTC. The full variable domain, in which reference TRBV18 and TRBJ1-2 provide the parts outside the CDR3, is NAGVMQNPRHLVRRRGQEARLRCSPMKGHSHVYWYRQLPEEGLKFMVYLQKENIIDESGMPKERFSAEFPKEGPSILRIQQVVRGDSAAYFCASSPPLIANYGYTFGSGTRLTVV.